This T cell receptor beta chain was sequenced in a study of immune evolution from preneoplasia to lung adenocarcinoma (dated by TCRdb to about 2021). At the level of the whole study: HLA loss of heterozygosity was found in roughly 7% of AIS, roughly 16% of MIA and under 40% of ADC lesions, and in no AAH lesions. The study profiled immune contexture across lung adenocarcinoma precursors and invasive adenocarcinoma using immune gene expression, TCR sequencing and multiplex immunofluorescence. Resected precursor lesions (AAH, AIS, MIA) and invasive adenocarcinomas were compared with paired morphologically normal lung tissue. The sample size depended on which specimens were available, not on a prior power calculation. The immune data were integrated with whole exome sequencing and methylation data from the same cohort of nodules. The overall cohort comprised about 57 patients with pulmonary nodules who underwent surgical resection. TCR sequencing data came from roughly 51 patients. According to the study, about 100 samples were used for TCR sequencing. POLYSOLVER was used to infer Class I HLA alleles from exome data, while LOHHLA was used to detect allele-specific HLA loss. Broader findings and caveats from the paper: Normal lung had the highest top T cell clone frequencies, and these frequencies appeared to fall progressively from AAH through AIS, MIA and invasive adenocarcinoma. The findings were based on association rather than direct causation, and larger cohorts with long-term follow-up and longitudinal biopsies were deemed needed. Clonality was highest in normal lung, while later-stage lesions appeared to have lower clonality but higher T cell density and diversity. KRAS-mutant nodules showed the highest T cell clonality compared with EGFR-mutant or double wild-type lesions. Because all patients were from Japan and China, applicability to Western populations was uncertain.

Using the immunoSEQ hsTCRbeta Kit, TCR beta CDR3 regions were sequenced from DNA. In the authors' own workflow: TCR sequencing data were analysed with the ImmunoSEQ Analyzer. T cell clonality was defined as 1 minus Pielou's evenness computed on productive rearrangements. T cell diversity was measured with the inverse Simpson index on productive templates. T cell density was defined as TCR beta template counts normalized to usable DNA, with usable DNA estimated by amplification and sequencing of housekeeping genes. TCR metrics were compared across histologic stages using two-sided Kruskal-Wallis tests. Here the immuneACCESS table is served through TCRdb, limited to in-frame sequences with V and J called. Missing clones are a known gap in these copies; in checked studies unresolved V genes cover under half, and the rest lacks a known reason. The V and J calls and clone size are taken from that table; D and trimming were inferred from the DNA. The table for this sample lists about 11,000 clones; more than 60% of them were counted only once. The biggest ten clones account for about 4% of the sample.

Patients underwent resection in Japan or China between the mid-2010s and the late 2010s. Two lung cancer pathologists independently reviewed H&E slides to confirm the histologic diagnosis of every case. For nucleic acid extraction, premalignant or tumor cells were enriched by macro-dissection following pathologic assessment. FFPE tissue was used for DNA isolation with the AllPrep DNA/RNA FFPE Kit. About this clone: There is no known antigen for this receptor. Base qualities are not recorded, but no much larger clone differs from it by a single base.

Sequencing was done on a sample of FFPE minimally invasive lung adenocarcinoma tissue. The cell subset or site label on this specimen signifies: micro-invasive lung adenocarcinoma (MIA). The sequence came from a person aged 55-85 years with lung adenocarcinoma.

The DNA sequence is given as TGTGCCAGCAGCTTTCAACTAACTCCCCAGAGGGAGCAGTACTTC. Its protein reads: CASSFQLTPQREQYF. Here the chain combines TRBV11-2 and TRBJ2-7; no D gene call is confident. Sequences SGHAT (CDR1) and FQNNGV (CDR2) are obtained from the germline V gene. The CDR3 starts with the cysteine, ends with the phenylalanine, and has 15 residues. Only CDR3 DNA remains: 45 bases, in frame from the first base. Cut back by 3 bases and 7 bases, the V and J ends lie 19 bases apart.